This T cell receptor beta chain is drawn from a study of identical twins. TCRdb processed the 5' RACE reads anew with MiXCR; each CDR3 protein has one entry. The sample yields nearly 900,000 distinct CDR3 sequences, 12% seen once. The sample was also reused in another study, on yellow fever vaccine responses in identical twins.

Sequenced material: PBMCs. The source of this sequence is a young woman in good health.

The CDR3 bases are TGTGCCAGCCAGCGGGTCCACACCGGGGAGCTGTTTTTT. It encodes CASQRVHTGELFF. This chain links TRBV12-3 or TRBV12-4 with TRBJ2-2, with D possibly TRBD2 on 6 matching bases. V shed 8 bases and J shed 3 bases, with 10 bases lying between them. The CDR3 is made up of 13 amino acids.